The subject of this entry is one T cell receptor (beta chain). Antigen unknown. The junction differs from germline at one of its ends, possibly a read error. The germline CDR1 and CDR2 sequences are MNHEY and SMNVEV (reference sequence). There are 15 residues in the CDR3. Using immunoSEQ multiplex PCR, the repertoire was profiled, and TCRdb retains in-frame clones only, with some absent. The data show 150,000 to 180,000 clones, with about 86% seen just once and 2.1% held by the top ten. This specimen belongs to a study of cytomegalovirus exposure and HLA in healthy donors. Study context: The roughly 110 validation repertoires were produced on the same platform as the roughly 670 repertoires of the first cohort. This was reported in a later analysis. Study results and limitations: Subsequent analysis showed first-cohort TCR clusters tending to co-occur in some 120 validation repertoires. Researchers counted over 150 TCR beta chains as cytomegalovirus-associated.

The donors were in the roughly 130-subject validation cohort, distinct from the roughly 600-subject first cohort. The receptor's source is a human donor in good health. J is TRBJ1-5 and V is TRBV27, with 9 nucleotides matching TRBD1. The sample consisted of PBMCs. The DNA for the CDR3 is TGTGCCAGCAGTTTTGGTACAGGGGGCAACCAGCCCCAGCATTTT. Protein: CASSFGTGGNQPQHF.